Listed below are T cell receptor beta chains from one sample, sequenced in a study of human T cells and chemical hapten exposure. TCRdb reprocessed the RACE reads via MiXCR and lists one record per CDR3 protein. The sample includes approximately 350,000 distinct CDR3 sequences, under 9% seen only once; the top ten take 7% to 10%. The input for sequencing was whole blood, taken in connection with sensitization to the hapten diphenylcyclopropenone (DPC). The origin of the receptors is a woman aged 18-30 years with alopecia areata. Some clones in this sample may be carry-over from other donors' samples. The CDR3 runs from the conserved cysteine through the conserved F or W. D genes are given only for firm matches. A row's size may be missing; if present it is once, few, many or a size class.

v_call	j_call	cdr3_length	clone_size	d_call	cdr3_nt	cdr3_aa
TRBV7-2	TRBJ2-7	14	NA	NA	TGTGCCAGCAGCTTTGGCCCCATGGGAACCGAGCAGTACTTC	CASSFGPMGTEQYF
TRBV5-1	TRBJ2-3	15	many	TRBD1	TGCGCCAGCAGTCCTACAACGACAGGGGTAGATACGCAGTATTTT	CASSPTTTGVDTQYF
TRBV7-9	TRBJ2-2	15	many	NA	TGTGCCAGCAGCTCCGGGACATCGAACACCGGGGAGCTGTTTTTT	CASSSGTSNTGELFF
TRBV4-2	TRBJ2-1	14	many	TRBD2	TGTGCCAGCCGGCGGACGGGGGGGCCGGATGAGCAGTTCTTC	CASRRTGGPDEQFF
TRBV6-6	TRBJ1-5	15	few	NA	TGTGCCAGCAGTTACTCGAAACCCAACAATCAGCCCCAGCATTTT	CASSYSKPNNQPQHF
TRBV7-9	TRBJ1-4	18	once	NA	TGTGCCAGCAGCTGGGATGGCACCGAACCAGGGACTAATGAAAAACTGTTTTTT	CASSWDGTEPGTNEKLFF
TRBV28	TRBJ2-5	15	few	NA	TGTGCCAGCAGTTTTCCTTCTTCTCTGGGTGAGACCCAGTACTTC	CASSFPSSLGETQYF
TRBV6-5	TRBJ1-6	19	NA	NA	TGTGCCAGCAGTTACTCGATTGTGAGGTCCGGACAATATAATTCACCCCTCCACTTT	CASSYSIVRSGQYNSPLHF
TRBV10-3	TRBJ2-2	15	many	NA	TGTGCCATCAGTGATGGGACGGAAAACACCGGGGAGCTGTTTTTT	CAISDGTENTGELFF
TRBV5-4	TRBJ2-7	14	once	TRBD1	TGTGCCAGCAGCAGGACAGGGATAATCAACGAGCAGTACTTC	CASSRTGIINEQYF
TRBV9	TRBJ2-7	14	NA	NA	TGTGCCAGGACAAGCACAGCCGCCCACTACGAGCAGTACTTC	CARTSTAAHYEQYF
TRBV12-3/TRBV12-4	TRBJ2-3	15	few	NA	TGTGCCAGTACAGGGTCCGCCTCTAGCACAGATACGCAGTATTTT	CASTGSASSTDTQYF
TRBV28	TRBJ2-1	14	NA	NA	TGTGCCAGCAGGAGCATACGCTCCTACAATGAGCAGTTCTTC	CASRSIRSYNEQFF